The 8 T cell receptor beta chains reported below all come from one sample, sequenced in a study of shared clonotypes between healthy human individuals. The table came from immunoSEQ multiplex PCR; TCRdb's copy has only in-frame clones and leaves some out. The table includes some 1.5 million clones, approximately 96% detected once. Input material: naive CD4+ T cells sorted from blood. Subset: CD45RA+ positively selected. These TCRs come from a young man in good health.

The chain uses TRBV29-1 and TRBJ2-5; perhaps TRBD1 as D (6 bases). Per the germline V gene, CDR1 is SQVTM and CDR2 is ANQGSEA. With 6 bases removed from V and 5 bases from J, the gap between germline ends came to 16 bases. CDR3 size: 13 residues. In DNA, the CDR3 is TGCAGCGTCCGAAGGGGGAGTAAGGAGACCCAGTACTTC. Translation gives CSVRRGSKETQYF. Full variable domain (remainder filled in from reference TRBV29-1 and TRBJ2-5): SAVISQKPSRDICQRGTSLTIQCQVDSQVTMMFWYRQQPGQSLTLIATANQGSEATYESGFVIDKFPISRPNLTFSTLTVSNMSPEDSSIYLCSVRRGSKETQYFGPGTRLLVL.

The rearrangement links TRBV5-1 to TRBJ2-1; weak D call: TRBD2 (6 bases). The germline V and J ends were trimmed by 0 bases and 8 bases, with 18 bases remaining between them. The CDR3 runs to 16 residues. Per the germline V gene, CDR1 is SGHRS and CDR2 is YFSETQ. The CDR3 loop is CASSLAAGAGWDEQFF. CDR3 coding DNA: TGCGCCAGCAGCTTGGCCGCTGGGGCGGGGTGGGATGAGCAGTTCTTC.

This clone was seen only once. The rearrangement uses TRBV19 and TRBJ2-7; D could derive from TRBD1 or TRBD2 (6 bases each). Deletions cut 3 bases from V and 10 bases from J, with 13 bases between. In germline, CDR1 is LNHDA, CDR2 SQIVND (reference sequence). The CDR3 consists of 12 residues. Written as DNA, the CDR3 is TGTGCCAGTAGTATCCCGGGGGCGCGACAGTACTTC. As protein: CASSIPGARQYF.

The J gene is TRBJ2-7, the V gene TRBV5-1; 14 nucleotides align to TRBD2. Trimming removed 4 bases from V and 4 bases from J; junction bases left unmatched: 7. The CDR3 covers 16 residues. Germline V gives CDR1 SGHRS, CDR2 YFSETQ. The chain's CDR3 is CASSLGLAGVSYEQYF. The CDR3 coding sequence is TGCGCCAGCAGCCTGGGACTAGCGGGAGTTTCTTACGAGCAGTACTTC. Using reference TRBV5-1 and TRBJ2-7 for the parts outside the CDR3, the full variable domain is KAGVTQTPRYLIKTRGQQVTLSCSPISGHRSVSWYQQTPGQGLQFLFEYFSETQRNKGNFPGRFSGRQFSNSRSEMNVSTLELGDSALYLCASSLGLAGVSYEQYFGPGTRLTVT.

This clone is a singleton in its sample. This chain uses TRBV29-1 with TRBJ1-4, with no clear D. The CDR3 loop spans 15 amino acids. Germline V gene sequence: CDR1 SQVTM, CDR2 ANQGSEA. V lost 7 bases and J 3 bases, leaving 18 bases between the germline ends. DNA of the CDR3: TGCAGCGCTGGGAGGACGGGAGGCGCTAATGAAAAACTGTTTTTT. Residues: CSAGRTGGANEKLFF.

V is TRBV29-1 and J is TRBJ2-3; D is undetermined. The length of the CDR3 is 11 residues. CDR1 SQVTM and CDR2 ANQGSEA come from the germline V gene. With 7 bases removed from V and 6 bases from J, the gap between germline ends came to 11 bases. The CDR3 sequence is CSAYSVDTQYF. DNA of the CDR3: TGCAGCGCCTATAGTGTGGATACGCAGTATTTT.

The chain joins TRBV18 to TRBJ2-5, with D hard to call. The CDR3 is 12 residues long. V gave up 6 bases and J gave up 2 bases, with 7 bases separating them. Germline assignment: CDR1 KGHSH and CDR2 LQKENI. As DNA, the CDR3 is TGTGCCAGCTCGTCACAACAAGAGACCCAGTACTTC. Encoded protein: CASSSQQETQYF.

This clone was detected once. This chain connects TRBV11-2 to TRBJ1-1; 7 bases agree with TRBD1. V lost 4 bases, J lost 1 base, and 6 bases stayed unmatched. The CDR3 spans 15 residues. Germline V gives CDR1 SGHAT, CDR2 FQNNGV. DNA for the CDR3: TGTGCCAGCAGCTCGTGGACAGGTTCGAACACTGAAGCTTTCTTT. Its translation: CASSSWTGSNTEAFF. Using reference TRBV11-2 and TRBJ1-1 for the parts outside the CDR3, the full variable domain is EAGVAQSPRYKIIEKRQSVAFWCNPISGHATLYWYQQILGQGPKLLIQFQNNGVVDDSQLPKDRFSAERLKGVDSTLKIQPAKLEDSAVYLCASSSWTGSNTEAFFGQGTRLTVV.